This passage covers 4 T cell receptor beta chains from one sample sequenced in a study of T-cell memory formation after mild COVID-19. In TCRdb, the 5' RACE reads were re-called with MiXCR into one record per CDR3 protein. The sample carries some 57,000 distinct CDR3 sequences, 12% recorded once. Sequenced sample: PBMCs or a T cell subset sorted from them (not recorded which). The receptors come from a young man who had mild COVID-19 (a few samples of this study predate the infection). Cell type and time point are not known.

The CDR3 DNA reads as TGCAGCGTTGATCGAGGGGGCATGGGAACTGAAGCTTTCTTT. Translation: CSVDRGGMGTEAFF. The V gene is TRBV29-1, the J gene TRBJ1-1; the match to TRBD1 covers 7 bases. The germline V gene has CDR1 SQVTM and CDR2 ANQGSEA. Unmatched junction bases numbered 9, after V lost 3 bases and J lost 5 bases. The CDR3 extends over 14 amino acids.

This clonotype was picked up many times. The chain links TRBV12-3 or TRBV12-4 to TRBJ2-5; perhaps TRBD2 as D (7 bases). Trimming shortened V by 1 base and J by 4 bases, and 16 bases separated the two germline ends. The CDR3 runs to 16 residues. CDR3 in amino acids: CASSLGLAGAGETQYF. The DNA of the CDR3 is TGTGCCAGCAGTTTAGGGCTCGCGGGGGCGGGAGAGACCCAGTACTTC.

This clonotype has ten or more counts. The chain carries TRBV5-4 and TRBJ1-4; D uncertain. Germline CDR1 is SGHNT and CDR2 is YYREEE (reference sequence). The V and J ends lost 4 bases and 5 bases respectively, with 9 bases between them. The CDR3 extends over 13 amino acids. CDR3 nucleotides: TGTGCCAGCAGCCCCGGGCCCAATGAAAAACTGTTTTTT. This encodes CASSPGPNEKLFF.

In this sample, this clonotype turned up many times. As DNA, the CDR3 is TGTGCCAGCAGACTCACCGGGCGGGGGATCGGCTACACCTTC. It yields the protein CASRLTGRGIGYTF. This chain joins TRBV12-3 or TRBV12-4 and TRBJ1-2, with TRBD1 as a possible D gene (5 bases). V lost 6 bases to trimming and J lost 8 bases, with 19 bases between them. This CDR3 has 14 amino acids.